Listed here are 31 T cell receptor beta chains from one sample, sequenced in a study of blood T cells in healthy people across ages. Through a sample-barcoded 5' primer and a J-beta primer mix, a second PCR was run for roughly 6 to 12 cycles. TCRdb called the 5' RACE reads again in MiXCR, with one record for every CDR3 protein. The profile shows about 830,000 distinct CDR3 sequences, more than 45% of them singletons. Source material: blood. The receptors were sampled from a man younger than 40 in good health.

This clonotype has only one observation. This chain uses TRBV20-1 with TRBJ2-7; D call uncertain. V was shortened by 0 bases and J by 3 bases, with 12 bases between the two germline ends. Germline CDR1 reads DFQATT; CDR2 reads SNEGSKA (reference sequence). The length of the CDR3 is 14 residues. The CDR3 DNA reads as TGCAGTGCTAGAGATCAGAGACTCCTCTACGAGCAGTACTTC. Its translation is CSARDQRLLYEQYF.

This chain joins TRBV6-5 and TRBJ2-1, with 8 bases fitting TRBD1. The CDR3 sequence is 15 residues long. After removal of 2 bases from V and 7 bases from J, the junction contained 7 bases not matched to a gene. Germline V CDR1 and CDR2: MNHEY, SVGAGI. CDR3 in DNA: TGTGCCAGCAGTTACGCAGGGGGCCGAAGAAATGAGCAGTTCTTC. Amino acid sequence: CASSYAGGRRNEQFF.

The sample holds a few counts of this clonotype. The chain is built from TRBV9 and TRBJ1-2, with D unclear. The CDR3 is made up of 15 amino acids. In germline, CDR1 is SGDLS, CDR2 YYNGEE. Trimming pared 0 bases from V and 0 bases from J, leaving 9 bases between. The CDR3 protein is CASSVANTANYGYTF. In DNA, the CDR3 is TGTGCCAGCAGCGTAGCTAATACAGCTAACTATGGCTACACCTTC.

V usage is TRBV29-1 and J usage is TRBJ2-1; perhaps TRBD2 as D (6 bases). Germline-derived CDR1 and CDR2 are SQVTM and ANQGSEA. V was pared by 7 bases and J by 8 bases, with 15 bases between. The CDR3 runs to 12 residues. This chain's CDR3 is CSAEGWGDEQFF. The CDR3 region has the DNA TGCAGCGCTGAGGGCTGGGGGGATGAGCAGTTCTTC.

This clonotype was counted between two and nine times. This chain joins TRBV6-5 and TRBJ1-2, with D possibly being TRBD1 (6 bases). The CDR3 sequence is 12 residues long. V was clipped by 7 bases and J by 7 bases, with 13 bases between them. Looked up from germline, CDR1 is MNHEY and CDR2 is SVGAGI. The CDR3 region is CASTKGGGGYTF. The CDR3 bases are TGTGCCAGCACAAAGGGGGGAGGTGGCTACACCTTC.

The chain has TRBV12-5 and TRBJ2-3; TRBD1 agrees at 8 bases. The J segment lost 6 bases and the V segment lost 1 base, leaving 6 bases of the junction unmatched. This CDR3 has 15 residues. CDR1 LGHNT and CDR2 FRNRAP come from the germline V gene. This chain's CDR3 is CASGLGQGLSDTQYF. The CDR3 DNA reads as TGTGCTAGTGGTTTGGGACAGGGGCTATCGGATACGCAGTATTTT.

The chain links TRBV2 to TRBJ2-2; D gene ambiguous. CDR1 and CDR2 from the germline V gene are SNHLY and FYNNEI. The CDR3 has 14 amino acids. V lost 4 bases to trimming and J lost 6 bases, with 12 bases between them. This chain's CDR3 is CASSVDGPPGELFF. CDR3 nucleotide sequence: TGTGCCAGCAGTGTTGACGGTCCCCCCGGGGAGCTGTTTTTT.

In this sample, this clonotype turned up many times. This may arise from a read error, as a much more abundant clone is one base away. The V call is TRBV27, the J call TRBJ2-5; tentatively, D is TRBD2 (5 bases). V was trimmed by 6 bases and J by 11 bases, leaving 16 bases between them. CDR1 and CDR2 (germline): MNHEY, SMNVEV (reference sequence). The CDR3 covers 12 residues. CDR3 sequence (DNA): TGTGCCAGCAGGCGGACTGGCAATGAGCAGTACTTC. Translated, it gives CASRRTGNEQYF.

As regards this clonotype: A read error may account for a junction end that differs from germline. The rearrangement joins TRBV29-1 to TRBJ2-5; no clear D. CDR3 length: 12 residues. Germline CDR1 reads SQVTM; CDR2 reads ANQGSEA. The CDR3 spells CSVNANQGTQYF. CDR3 DNA sequence: TGCAGCGTTAATGCAAACCAAGGGACCCAGTACTTC.

The table lists this clonotype with a few counts. This sequence joins TRBV6-5 and TRBJ2-1; 8 nucleotides match TRBD2. Germline V lookup: CDR1 MNHEY, CDR2 SVGAGI. V was pared by 7 bases and J by 7 bases, with 6 bases of the junction left unmatched. CDR3 length: 13 amino acids. DNA for the CDR3: TGTGCCAGCACCGACGCTAGCGGGAATGAGCAGTTCTTC. Translating gives CASTDASGNEQFF.

V usage is TRBV9 and J usage is TRBJ1-2, with 10 bases fitting TRBD1. The CDR3 loop spans 17 amino acids. V trimming: 4 bases; J trimming: 3 bases; junction bases outside the gene matches: 12. Germline CDR1 and CDR2: SGDLS and YYNGEE. The CDR3 DNA reads TGTGCCAGCAGCCCGGGACAGGGGAGTTATGGTTACTATGGCTACACCTTC. This gives the protein CASSPGQGSYGYYGYTF.

The chain recombines TRBV18 with TRBJ1-2; tentative D call: TRBD1 (5 bases). Germline-derived CDR1 and CDR2 are KGHSH and LQKENI. This CDR3 contains 16 residues. V was cut by 2 bases and J by 6 bases, with 19 bases left in between. The CDR3 reads CASSPSTEARVNGYTF. In DNA form, the CDR3 reads TGTGCCAGCTCACCATCGACAGAGGCCAGGGTGAATGGCTACACCTTC.

This clonotype has just a few counts. The chain has TRBV11-3 and TRBJ2-1; no clear D. Trimming stripped 6 bases from V and 3 bases from J, with 9 bases between. The CDR3 has 13 residues. Germline CDR1 and CDR2: SGHNT and YENEEA. The DNA of the CDR3 is TGTGCCAGCAGTGACAACTACTACAATGAGCAGTTCTTC. Residues: CASSDNYYNEQFF.

The chain combines TRBV7-6 with TRBJ1-2, with D tentatively TRBD1 (6 bases). CDR3 length: 11 residues. Between the trimmed V and J ends, which lost 1 base and 10 bases, there was a span of 7 bases. Germline CDR1 SGHVS, CDR2 FNYEAQ. The CDR3 region has the DNA TGTGCCAGCAGCTTAGGGGACATCTACACCTTC. Its protein is CASSLGDIYTF.

In regard to this clonotype: A read error may produce the germline difference seen at one junction end. The chain joins TRBV12-3 or TRBV12-4 to TRBJ2-6, with a weak D call TRBD1 (6 bases). The CDR3 contains 14 residues. The CDR3 DNA follows: TGTGCCAGCACCCGGGGCTTGGGGGCCAACGCCCTGACTTTC. This gives the protein CASTRGLGANALTF.

The chain has TRBV20-1 and TRBJ2-1; D is perhaps TRBD1 (6 bases). V lost 2 bases, J lost 6 bases, and 17 bases lay in between. CDR3 length: 15 residues. Germline CDR1 and CDR2: DFQATT and SNEGSKA (reference sequence). The CDR3 spells CSARWSVAGVNEQFF. CDR3 nucleotide sequence: TGCAGTGCTAGATGGTCGGTAGCAGGGGTCAATGAGCAGTTCTTC.

V and J are TRBV9 and TRBJ1-1; D possibly corresponds to TRBD1 (5 bases). Looked up from germline, CDR1 is SGDLS and CDR2 is YYNGEE. Trimming removed 3 bases at V and 7 bases at J, with 13 bases between. The CDR3 contains 13 residues. The CDR3 protein is CASSAGVWSEAFF. The CDR3 DNA is TGTGCCAGCAGCGCGGGGGTTTGGAGTGAAGCTTTCTTT.

This clonotype has just a few counts. The rearrangement uses TRBV7-9 and TRBJ2-1; 12 nucleotides match TRBD2. Matching the DNA end better, TRBJ2-7 makes the J call doubtful. Germline assignment: CDR1 SEHNR and CDR2 FQNEAQ (reference sequence). CDR3 length equals 15 residues. The CDR3 DNA follows: TGTGCCAGCAGCCGAACTAGCGGGAGGTTTGACGTGCAGTACTTC. It codes for CASSRTSGRFDVQYF.

This clonotype occurred once. The CDR3 sequence is CASSTPGQGRTQYF. The CDR3 DNA reads as TGTGCCAGCAGCACCCCGGGACAGGGTCGTACGCAGTATTTT. The rearrangement joins TRBV9 to TRBJ2-3; 9 bases match TRBD1. Germline CDR1 and CDR2: SGDLS and YYNGEE. The ends lost 4 bases at V and 8 bases at J; junction bases unmatched: 8. The CDR3 has 14 residues.

V is TRBV7-3 and J is TRBJ2-6; D gene unclear. This CDR3 is built from 16 residues. V lost 0 bases and J lost 0, with 6 bases in between. Germline V gene data show CDR1 as SGHTA and CDR2 as FQGTGA. The DNA for the CDR3 is TGTGCCAGCAGCTTAACGTCGGTCTCTGGGGCCAACGTCCTGACTTTC. Amino acids: CASSLTSVSGANVLTF.

This sequence joins TRBV10-1 and TRBJ1-6; D not resolved. CDR3 length: 11 residues. The V end lost 10 bases, the J end lost 9 bases, and 10 bases lay between the germline ends. Germline CDR1 is WNHNN and CDR2 is SYGVQD (reference sequence). The CDR3 is CAIDMISPLHF. CDR3 sequence (DNA): TGCGCCATCGACATGATTTCACCCCTCCACTTT.

This rearrangement joins TRBV7-2 to TRBJ1-2, with D tentatively TRBD1 (6 bases). CDR3 length: 15 residues. V lost 10 bases to trimming and J lost 7 bases, with 25 bases between them. Looked up from germline, CDR1 is SGHTA and CDR2 is FQGNSA. This CDR3 reads CATELNIRGARGYTF. As DNA, the CDR3 is TGTGCCACCGAGCTTAACATCCGGGGGGCTCGTGGCTACACCTTC.

This clonotype appeared a few times. The rearrangement uses TRBV5-6 and TRBJ2-7, with D possibly being TRBD1 (6 bases). The CDR3 spans 15 residues. The V and J ends lost 5 bases and 2 bases respectively, with 17 bases between them. Germline-derived CDR1 and CDR2 are SGHDT and YYEEEE. CDR3 protein: CASSSGQPQPYEQYF. The CDR3 bases are TGTGCCAGCAGTTCTGGACAGCCCCAGCCCTACGAGCAGTACTTC.

The rearrangement links TRBV27 to TRBJ1-2; a weak D match, TRBD1 (6 bases). CDR1 and CDR2 from the germline V gene are MNHEY and SMNVEV (reference sequence). Between the trimmed V and J ends, which lost 3 bases and 8 bases, there was a span of 19 bases. The length of the CDR3 is 15 residues. The CDR3 nucleotides are TGTGCCAGCAGTTTCCACCCTACAGGGAAGTGGGGCTACACCTTC. Amino acid sequence: CASSFHPTGKWGYTF.

This clonotype was seen only a few times. The chain recombines TRBV7-9 with TRBJ2-4; D uncertain. The end of the DNA fits TRBJ2-7 better, so the J call may be wrong. Germline V gene sequence: CDR1 SEHNR, CDR2 FQNEAQ (reference sequence). The CDR3 extends over 13 amino acids. In DNA form, the CDR3 reads TGTGCCAGCAGCGCCTCAGCGTTGGACGAGCAGTACTTC. Translated: CASSASALDEQYF.

This clonotype was seen a few times. V is TRBV10-2 and J is TRBJ1-2; D is ambiguous. Trimming removed 4 bases from V and 4 bases from J, with 7 bases in between. The CDR3 length is 12 residues. Germline values: CDR1 WSHSY, CDR2 SAAADI. CDR3 sequence (DNA): TGCGCCAGCAGTGCTTCTACCTATGGCTACACCTTC. This codes for CASSASTYGYTF.

The chain recombines TRBV29-1 with TRBJ1-1; D unclear. This CDR3 region has 13 residues. With 7 bases removed from V and 1 base from J, the gap between germline ends came to 13 bases. Looked up from germline, CDR1 is SQVTM and CDR2 is ANQGSEA. For the CDR3, the DNA is TGCAGCGGTGGGTCAAGAGCGAACACTGAAGCTTTCTTT. Translating it yields CSGGSRANTEAFF. Based on the CDR3 plus reference TRBV29-1 and TRBJ1-1, the full variable domain is SAVISQKPSRDICQRGTSLTIQCQVDSQVTMMFWYRQQPGQSLTLIATANQGSEATYESGFVIDKFPISRPNLTFSTLTVSNMSPEDSSIYLCSGGSRANTEAFFGQGTRLTVV.

The chain couples TRBV12-3 or TRBV12-4 to TRBJ2-7; 7 bases match TRBD1. Trimming cost V 3 bases and J 6 bases; bases outside gene matches: 8. The CDR3 covers 14 residues. The CDR3 region has the DNA TGTGCCAGCAGTTTTAACAGGGGAATAGCCGAGCAGTACTTC. Translating it yields CASSFNRGIAEQYF.

The CDR3 DNA reads as TGTGCCAGCAGTTTATTCGTGGGGAACCACGATGAGCAGTACTTC. Translated: CASSLFVGNHDEQYF. The genes are TRBV27 and TRBJ2-5; D not certain. The CDR3 loop spans 15 amino acids. The V end lost 1 base, the J end lost 11 bases, and 20 bases lay between the germline ends. Per germline, CDR1 MNHEY and CDR2 SMNVEV (reference sequence).

With respect to this clonotype: This likely comes from a read error, as the CDR3 has no conserved phenylalanine or tryptophan at its end. This chain connects TRBV28 to TRBJ2-1, with 11 bases matching TRBD2. The CDR3 extends over 14 amino acids. Germline V CDR1 and CDR2: MDHEN, SYDVKM. V was pared by 8 bases and J by 4 bases, with 4 bases of the junction left unmatched. The CDR3 DNA is TGTGCCAGCGGCGCTAGCGGGAGGTACAATGAGCAGTTCTTA. It specifies CASGASGRYNEQFL.

This clonotype was recorded a few times. The chain is built from TRBV27 and TRBJ2-3, with 8 positions matching TRBD2. This CDR3 has 14 residues. The germline gives CDR1 MNHEY, CDR2 SMNVEV (reference sequence). J was trimmed by 1 base and V by 7 bases; bases with no gene match: 4. The CDR3 DNA follows: TGTGCCAGCAACGTCGGGGGGGGCACAGATACGCAGTATTTT. As protein: CASNVGGGTDTQYF.